A single sample is the source of the 13 T cell receptor beta chains below, sequenced in a study of cytotoxic CD8 clonotypes in ibrutinib-treated CLL. Some clones are missing from TCRdb's copy, which holds only in-frame ones; the method was immunoSEQ multiplex PCR. The data contain some 300,000 clones, almost 80% of them seen just once; the ten biggest clones take up 6.5% to 8.5%. This specimen consisted of PBMCs, obtained before ibrutinib treatment. The receptors here all came from a human donor with chronic lymphocytic leukemia.

The rearrangement links TRBV5-1 to TRBJ1-4; no definite D call. The CDR3 contains 14 residues. V was trimmed by 1 base and J by 2 bases, leaving 6 bases between them. Per germline, CDR1 SGHRS and CDR2 YFSETQ. The CDR3 loop reads CASSLSATNEKLFF. CDR3 nucleotide sequence: TGCGCCAGCAGCTTGTCTGCCACTAATGAAAAACTGTTTTTT.

The chain carries TRBV4-3 and TRBJ2-1; D possibly uses TRBD1 or TRBD2 (6 bases each). With 4 bases removed from V and 0 bases from J, the gap between germline ends came to 13 bases. Per the germline V gene, CDR1 is LGHNA and CDR2 is YSLEER. This CDR3 has 16 residues. The CDR3 nucleotides are TGCGCCAGCAGCCCGGGGGCGGAGTCCTCCTACAATGAGCAGTTCTTC. Translation: CASSPGAESSYNEQFF.

The chain employs TRBV5-4 and TRBJ1-2, with D maybe TRBD1 (6 bases). Germline assignment: CDR1 SGHNT and CDR2 YYREEE (reference sequence). The CDR3 runs to 14 residues. Trimming removed 1 base from V and 0 bases from J, with 7 bases in between. This CDR3 is CASSLRTANYGYTF. CDR3 bases: TGTGCCAGCAGCTTGAGGACAGCTAACTATGGCTACACCTTC.

The gene calls are TRBV4-3 and TRBJ2-6; D is unclear. The CDR3 loop spans 17 amino acids. Between the trimmed V and J ends, which lost 0 bases and 4 bases, there was a span of 13 bases. Per germline, CDR1 LGHNA and CDR2 YSLEER. The CDR3 DNA sequence: TGCGCCAGCAGCCAAGATTACGTCGCCTACGGGGCCAACGTCCTGACTTTC. Residues: CASSQDYVAYGANVLTF.

This clone occurred a few times. The chain carries TRBV7-9 and TRBJ1-2, with TRBD1 matching 12 bases. This CDR3 is built from 14 residues. Trimming cost V 9 bases and J 6 bases; bases outside gene matches: 8. Germline CDR1 and CDR2: SEHNR and FQNEAQ (reference sequence). The CDR3 protein is CASRPGQGADGYTF. DNA for the CDR3: TGTGCCAGTAGACCGGGACAGGGGGCAGATGGCTACACCTTC.

The gene calls are TRBV29-1 and TRBJ2-1; D is uncertain. The CDR3 is 16 amino acids. The germline V and J ends were trimmed by 1 base and 0 bases, with 13 bases remaining between them. Looked up from germline, CDR1 is SQVTM and CDR2 is ANQGSEA. The CDR3 sequence is CSVEGLYVLSYNEQFF. The CDR3 DNA reads TGCAGCGTTGAAGGGCTCTACGTTCTCTCCTACAATGAGCAGTTCTTC.

The chain uses TRBV7-6 and TRBJ2-7, with D uncertain. V dropped 5 bases and J dropped 2 bases, with 7 bases sitting between them. Germline V gives CDR1 SGHVS, CDR2 FNYEAQ. This CDR3 contains 12 residues. The CDR3 nucleotides read TGTGCCAGCAGCGCCACCCCCTACGAGCAGTACTTC. Its translation: CASSATPYEQYF.

This clone was found many times. This sequence joins TRBV19 and TRBJ1-1; D unresolved. The CDR3 consists of 13 residues. Between the trimmed V and J ends, which lost 7 bases and 0 bases, there was a span of 9 bases. Germline CDR1 and CDR2: LNHDA and SQIVND (reference sequence). The CDR3 sequence is CASTWAMNTEAFF. DNA for the CDR3: TGTGCCAGTACCTGGGCAATGAACACTGAAGCTTTCTTT.

The rearrangement links TRBV29-1 to TRBJ1-1, with TRBD1 as a possible D gene (5 bases). Germline lookup yields CDR1 SQVTM and CDR2 ANQGSEA. The V end lost 7 bases, the J end lost 4 bases, and 16 bases lay between the germline ends. The CDR3 runs 13 residues. The chain's CDR3 is CSAQEWGSTEAFF. In DNA, the CDR3 is TGCAGCGCTCAGGAGTGGGGGAGCACTGAAGCTTTCTTT.

V is TRBV27 and J is TRBJ2-3, with TRBD2 matching over 7 bases. With V trimmed by 0 bases and J by 7 bases, 13 bases remained unmatched. This CDR3 region has 17 residues. The V gene's germline CDR1 is MNHEY and CDR2 SMNVEV (reference sequence). The CDR3 loop is CASSLSALATRANTQYF. CDR3 in DNA: TGTGCCAGCAGTTTATCAGCACTAGCGACGCGGGCCAATACGCAGTATTTT.

The V and J genes are TRBV27 and TRBJ2-7, with TRBD1 matching over 9 bases. With 0 bases clipped from V and 2 bases from J, the junction kept 17 bases outside the gene matches. Germline CDR1 reads MNHEY; CDR2 reads SMNVEV (reference sequence). CDR3 length: 20 residues. The CDR3 spells CASSLSRGTGKGSGAYEQYF. The CDR3, as DNA: TGTGCCAGCAGTTTATCCCGTGGGACAGGGAAGGGGAGCGGAGCCTACGAGCAGTACTTC.

There are a few counts of this clone. V gene TRBV25-1 combines with J gene TRBJ2-3; 8 bases are shared with TRBD2. The CDR3 is 14 residues long. V shed 7 bases, J shed 2 bases, and the junction held 5 bases outside the gene matches. Germline V lookup: CDR1 MGHDK, CDR2 SYGVNS. The CDR3 DNA follows: TGTGCCAGCAAGGGACTAGGGAACACAGATACGCAGTATTTT. This codes for CASKGLGNTDTQYF.

This clone was detected a few times. This rearrangement joins TRBV5-4 to TRBJ2-1; TRBD1 or TRBD2 may be the D gene (6 bases each). Trimming took off 3 bases at V and 15 bases at J, with 19 bases between the two ends. This CDR3 is 13 amino acids long. CDR1 SGHNT and CDR2 YYREEE come from the germline V gene (reference sequence). This chain's CDR3 is CASSWGLGGELFF. The CDR3 DNA follows: TGTGCCAGCAGCTGGGGACTGGGGGGCGAGTTGTTCTTC.